The text below deals with one T cell receptor beta chain. Source study methods: Reference gene primer amplification in the assay estimated nucleated cell counts. Data came from immunoSEQ multiplex PCR; TCRdb stores just in-frame clones and leaves some out. From that table come the V and J calls and clone size; the DNA was used to work out D and trimming. Of approximately 270,000 clones in the sample, about nine tenths are singletons; the top ten hold 1.5% to 2%. The sample originates from a study of blood T cell repertoires in COVID-19. At the level of the study: Samples came from the United States, Italy and Spain, spanning acute and convalescent COVID-19. PBMCs, B-cell-depleted T cells, or T cells were the source of the cDNA or gDNA that made up the material.

Enrollees, about 18 to 89 years old, lived in around 23 US areas. The CDR3 spans 15 residues. Trimming removed 7 bases at V and 2 bases at J, with 16 bases between. Germline V CDR1 and CDR2: SGHTA, FQGTGA. The source is a man between 35 and 55 years old who had recovered from COVID-19. The chain uses TRBV7-3 and TRBJ2-3; a weak D match, TRBD1 (6 bases). Sequenced sample: PBMCs or T cells enriched from blood (not recorded which). CDR3 bases: TGTGCCAGCACCCGCCAGGGGCTCAACACAGATACGCAGTATTTT. Translating gives CASTRQGLNTDTQYF.